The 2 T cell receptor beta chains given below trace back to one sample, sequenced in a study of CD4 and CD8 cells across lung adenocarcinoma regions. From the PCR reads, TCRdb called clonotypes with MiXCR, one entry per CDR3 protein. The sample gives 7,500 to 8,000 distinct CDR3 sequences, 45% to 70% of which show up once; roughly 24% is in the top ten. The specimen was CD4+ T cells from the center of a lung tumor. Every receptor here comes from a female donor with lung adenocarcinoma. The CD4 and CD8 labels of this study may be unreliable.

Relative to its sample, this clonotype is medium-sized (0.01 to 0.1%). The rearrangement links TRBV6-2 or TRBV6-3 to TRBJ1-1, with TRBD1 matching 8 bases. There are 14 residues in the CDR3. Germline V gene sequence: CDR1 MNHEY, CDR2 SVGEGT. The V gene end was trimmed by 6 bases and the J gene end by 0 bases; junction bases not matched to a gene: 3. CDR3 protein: CASRWTGMNTEAFF. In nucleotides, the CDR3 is TGTGCCAGCAGATGGACAGGGATGAACACTGAAGCTTTCTTT.

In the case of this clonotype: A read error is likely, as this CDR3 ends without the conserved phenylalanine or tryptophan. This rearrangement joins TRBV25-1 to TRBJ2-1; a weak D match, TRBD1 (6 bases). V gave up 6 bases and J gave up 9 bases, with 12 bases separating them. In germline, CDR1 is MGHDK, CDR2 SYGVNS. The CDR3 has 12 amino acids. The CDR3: CASRTGGGEQFL. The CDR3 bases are TGTGCCAGCAGGACAGGTGGGGGTGAGCAGTTCTTA.